The sequence of this T cell receptor (beta chain) was determined in a study of regulatory T cells in long-lasting Graves disease. Findings and limits, study-wide: Sharing of public clonotypes was greater in persistent patients (2,741) than in new patients (almost 1,000).

Time point denoted: persistent/refractory GD, antithyroid drugs over 5 years with positive TRAb. The TCR library was prepared using RNA isolated from PBMCs. An approximately 9-milliliter sample of peripheral blood was drawn into EDTA tubes. Arm-PCR of CDR3 regions and iRepertoire HTBI primers were used to build TCR beta libraries. MiXCR, run by TCRdb on the multiplex PCR reads, gives a single entry per CDR3 protein. This table holds some 440,000 distinct CDR3 sequences, under 25% found once. This clonotype was seen a handful of times. The antigen is unknown. This clonotype originated in a female donor with Graves disease. The sample here was peripheral blood mononuclear cells (PBMCs), taken when the disease was refractory, from a patient treated with antithyroid drugs.

Here the CDR3 DNA reads TGTGCCAGCAGCTTCGGGACAGGGTACGAGACCCAGTACTTC. It yields the protein CASSFGTGYETQYF. This chain uses TRBV9 with TRBJ2-5, with 9 bases that match TRBD1. V gave up 4 bases and J gave up 5 bases; unmatched junction bases: 6. CDR3 size: 14 residues. CDR1 is SGDLS and CDR2 is YYNGEE in the germline V gene. Complete variable domain (other parts from reference TRBV9 and TRBJ2-5): DSGVTQTPKHLITATGQRVTLRCSPRSGDLSVYWYQQSLDQGLQFLIQYYNGEERAKGNILERFSAQQFPDLHSELNLSSLELGDSALYFCASSFGTGYETQYFGPGTRLLVL.